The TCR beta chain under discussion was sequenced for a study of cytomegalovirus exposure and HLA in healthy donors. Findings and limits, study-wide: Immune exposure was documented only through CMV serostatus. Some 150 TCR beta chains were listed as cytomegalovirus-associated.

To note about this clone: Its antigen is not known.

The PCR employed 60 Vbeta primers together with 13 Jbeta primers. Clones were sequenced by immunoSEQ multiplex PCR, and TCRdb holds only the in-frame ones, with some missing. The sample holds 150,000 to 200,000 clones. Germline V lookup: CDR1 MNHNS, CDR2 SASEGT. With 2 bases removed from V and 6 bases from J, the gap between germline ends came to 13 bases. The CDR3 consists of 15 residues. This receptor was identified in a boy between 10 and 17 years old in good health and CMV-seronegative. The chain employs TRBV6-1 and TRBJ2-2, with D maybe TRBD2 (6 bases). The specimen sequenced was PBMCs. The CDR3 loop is CASSEPPGVAGELFF. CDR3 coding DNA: TGTGCCAGCAGTGAACCACCGGGGGTGGCCGGGGAGCTGTTTTTT.